This record looks at one T cell receptor beta chain sequence and its context. Its antigen is currently unknown. Data came from immunoSEQ multiplex PCR; TCRdb stores just in-frame clones and leaves some out. Among approximately 16,000 clones, around 91% were seen once, and the ten largest hold roughly 0.75%. The data were taken from a study of circulating and synovial CD4+ cells in juvenile arthritis. Study-level findings and limits: Bulk blood CD4 repertoires were more diverse than these. Circulating pathogenic-like lymphocytes shared a substantially higher fraction of CDR3 sequences with synovium than bulk blood.

The ends lost 2 bases at V and 2 bases at J; junction bases unmatched: 0. The V gene's germline CDR1 is MNHEY and CDR2 SVGAGI. CDR3 length: 14 residues. The V and J genes are TRBV6-5 and TRBJ1-5, with 7 bases fitting TRBD1. What was sequenced was CD4+ T cells from blood. This receptor was taken from a human donor with juvenile idiopathic arthritis. Here the CDR3 DNA reads TGTGCCAGCAGTTACGGACAGGGCAATCAGCCCCAGCATTTT. As protein: CASSYGQGNQPQHF.